A selection of T cell receptor beta chains follows, all from one sample in a study of type 1 regulatory T cells. Their recognized antigens are unknown. One entry per CDR3 protein, called by TCRdb with MiXCR from the reads. The sample records about 5,800 distinct CDR3 sequences, around a quarter being singletons. Sequenced input: cultured T cells, either the whole culture or a sorted T cell fraction (not recorded which). The receptors stem from a human donor in good health. Both conserved end residues are trimmed from each CDR3. Fields, in order: J gene, V gene, CDR3 protein.

j_call: TRBJ2-1; v_call: TRBV20-1; cdr3_aa: SAPPNGGLYNEQF
j_call: TRBJ2-7; v_call: TRBV11-1; cdr3_aa: ASSDGLAPSYEQY
j_call: TRBJ2-6; v_call: TRBV19; cdr3_aa: ASSIGQSSGANVLT
j_call: TRBJ2-1; v_call: TRBV5-1; cdr3_aa: ASSLVPAGGDEQF
j_call: TRBJ2-3; v_call: TRBV5-6; cdr3_aa: ASSFQADTQY
j_call: TRBJ2-1; v_call: TRBV3-1; cdr3_aa: ASSQDRLAAWGRQF
j_call: TRBJ2-1; v_call: TRBV10-3; cdr3_aa: ATSSGSYNEQF
j_call: TRBJ2-5; v_call: TRBV20-1; cdr3_aa: SARGPIETQY
j_call: TRBJ2-4; v_call: TRBV5-6; cdr3_aa: ASGHYRGLAKNIQY
j_call: TRBJ1-3; v_call: TRBV20-1; cdr3_aa: SVRGAAGNTIY
j_call: TRBJ2-7; v_call: TRBV7-9; cdr3_aa: ASSLDGGGKEQY
j_call: TRBJ1-6; v_call: TRBV20-1; cdr3_aa: SARDLRPGGNSPLH
j_call: TRBJ2-7; v_call: TRBV12-3/TRBV12-4; cdr3_aa: ASSLVRSSYEQY
j_call: TRBJ2-1; v_call: TRBV13; cdr3_aa: ARSIRVPAGSYINEQF
j_call: TRBJ2-1; v_call: TRBV4-3; cdr3_aa: ASSRGLARSSYNEQF
j_call: TRBJ2-5; v_call: TRBV19; cdr3_aa: AGKGFRETQY
j_call: TRBJ2-1; v_call: TRBV29-1; cdr3_aa: SAAAFSSYNEQF
j_call: TRBJ2-4; v_call: TRBV5-1; cdr3_aa: ASSLGGGVKNIQY
j_call: TRBJ2-7; v_call: TRBV5-1; cdr3_aa: ASSLIPGQILEQY
j_call: TRBJ2-1; v_call: TRBV29-1; cdr3_aa: SVERGVYNEQF
j_call: TRBJ1-5; v_call: TRBV20-1; cdr3_aa: SARELNRGTVQPQH
j_call: TRBJ2-7; v_call: TRBV7-6; cdr3_aa: ASSYQDGSYEQY
j_call: TRBJ2-3; v_call: TRBV5-5; cdr3_aa: ASSLVPEADTQY
j_call: TRBJ2-1; v_call: TRBV18; cdr3_aa: ASSPGTGAYNEQF
j_call: TRBJ2-1; v_call: TRBV29-1; cdr3_aa: STGLAGLNEQF
j_call: TRBJ2-3; v_call: TRBV20-1; cdr3_aa: SASSSTDTQY
j_call: TRBJ1-5; v_call: TRBV6-2/TRBV6-3; cdr3_aa: ASSLDGNQPQH
j_call: TRBJ2-2; v_call: TRBV20-1; cdr3_aa: SAGDDRLAGAPGELF
j_call: TRBJ2-4; v_call: TRBV20-1; cdr3_aa: SADLAGVKNIQY
j_call: TRBJ2-3; v_call: TRBV7-2; cdr3_aa: ASSLGSAGVAQY
j_call: TRBJ1-1; v_call: TRBV7-2; cdr3_aa: ASSSQGGGTEAF
j_call: TRBJ1-1; v_call: TRBV12-3/TRBV12-4; cdr3_aa: ASSLSVYTEAF
j_call: TRBJ2-2; v_call: TRBV7-2; cdr3_aa: ASSLGGAGELF
j_call: TRBJ2-2; v_call: TRBV4-2; cdr3_aa: ASTNSGELF
j_call: TRBJ2-6; v_call: TRBV9; cdr3_aa: ASSVVSGKPNVLT
j_call: TRBJ2-7; v_call: TRBV5-1; cdr3_aa: ASMGGDRPYEQY
j_call: TRBJ1-2; v_call: TRBV5-1; cdr3_aa: ASSHGGDHYGYT
j_call: TRBJ2-1; v_call: TRBV18; cdr3_aa: ASSPGGGIDEQF
j_call: TRBJ1-2; v_call: TRBV4-3; cdr3_aa: ASSQGQAGYGYT
j_call: TRBJ2-7; v_call: TRBV10-3; cdr3_aa: AINDRSSYEQY
j_call: TRBJ2-1; v_call: TRBV24-1; cdr3_aa: ATSDLNRVRENEQF
j_call: TRBJ1-2; v_call: TRBV7-9; cdr3_aa: ASSQLGTDLNYGHT
j_call: TRBJ2-7; v_call: TRBV20-1; cdr3_aa: SAREPGHAYEQY
j_call: TRBJ2-1; v_call: TRBV19; cdr3_aa: ASNTGGGRDNEQF
j_call: TRBJ2-2; v_call: TRBV14; cdr3_aa: ASSHSRSTGELF
j_call: TRBJ2-2; v_call: TRBV5-1; cdr3_aa: ASSLGTGANTGELF
j_call: TRBJ1-1; v_call: TRBV9; cdr3_aa: ASRGRVNTEAF
j_call: TRBJ1-1; v_call: TRBV27; cdr3_aa: ASKLGQGNTEAF
j_call: TRBJ2-2; v_call: TRBV28; cdr3_aa: ASSLMRRITGELF
j_call: TRBJ1-2; v_call: TRBV29-1; cdr3_aa: SVVVGFWDGYT
j_call: TRBJ2-1; v_call: TRBV12-3/TRBV12-4; cdr3_aa: ASSLAGGYNEQF
j_call: TRBJ2-1; v_call: TRBV29-1; cdr3_aa: SVRGAGGNWNEQF